Included here is one T cell receptor (beta chain) sequence, with context. Its antigen specificity is not known. Base qualities are not at hand, and no much larger clone is one base apart. These data originate in a study of post-analysis software for immune sequencing data (dated by TCRdb to between 2014 and 2017). Context from the whole study: Relapsing-remitting, secondary progressive and progressive-relapsing multiple sclerosis were recorded as disease courses, and subtype annotation was lacking for some patients. The patient repertoires were compared against 10 to 12 previously published healthy control repertoires obtained from donors aged roughly 6 to 28 years. A subset of samples was prepared in parallel using single-end sample barcoding, then pooled and co-amplified after Illumina adapter ligation.

Library preparation employed PCR. The listed sequencing device is Illumina HiSeq 2500. Unique molecular identifiers were incorporated into TCR beta cDNA libraries to reduce PCR and sequencing biases. Per 1 to 10 million input T cells, approximately 500,000 cDNA molecules were obtained, such that each molecule approximated one T cell. The patient libraries were prepared and sequenced with the same protocol used for the earlier healthy control dataset. Within a given batch, samples were prepared together, multiplexed and sequenced on the same HiSeq lane. Processing in the source paper ran as follows. Raw barcoded reads were processed with MIGEC, discarding single-read molecular identifier groups before consensus assembly and CDR3 extraction. Clonotype tables were post-analysed with VDJtools, normalizing diversity by down-sampling all datasets to the smallest sample size. Repertoire overlap clustering matched CDR3 amino acid but not nucleotide sequences to correct batch-related cross-sample contamination. The public sequencing data were trimmed at Q25 with fastp and processed into clonotypes with MiXCR by TCRdb, which kept only in-frame beta chains. Every CDR3 protein is listed once, alongside the most common genes and DNA of its rows. TCRdb, not the original authors, processed these V and J calls. Here the sample has 350,000 to 450,000 distinct CDR3 sequences; about 39% occur a single time. The leading ten clones occupy 7.5% to 8.5% of the sample.

Points the paper makes about the study in general: The multiple sclerosis patient group was slightly younger than the control group. Direct clustering with F measure showed strong co-clustering of samples prepared in the same batch, prompting a batch-effect correction. Patients showed significantly higher frequencies than controls for several TRBV segments, among them TRBV5-6, TRBV5-1 and TRBV20-1. Compared with controls, multiple sclerosis patients had significantly lower normalized Chao1 diversity, a finding suggesting substantial peripheral T-cell clonal expansion.

To demonstrate the VDJtools post-analysis software, TCR beta repertoires were profiled from the peripheral blood of more than ten young patients with multiple sclerosis. The multiple sclerosis patients were children and adolescents between roughly 6 and 17 years of age. V is shortened by 1 base, J by 2 bases, and the region joining them spans 13 bases. The CDR3 numbers 16 residues from cysteine through phenylalanine. The sequence is cut down to CDR3 DNA, 48 bases in frame from base 1. CDR1 and CDR2 were assigned from the germline V gene as SGHRS and YFSETQ. The sequencing sample was made of blood. This receptor chain uses TRBV5-1 and TRBJ2-1; a confident D gene designation cannot be given. This sequence was found in a girl aged 2 to 10 with multiple sclerosis. The encoded CDR3 is CASSLKSAPTYNEQFF. Here is the DNA: TGCGCCAGCAGCTTGAAGAGCGCACCCACCTACAATGAGCAGTTCTTC.